The TCR beta chain under discussion was sequenced for a study of early T cells in non-severe SARS-CoV-2 infection. The overall study: Unsorted whole blood bulk RNA was sequenced, with unpaired chains.

CDR1 and CDR2 from the germline V gene are LNHDA and SQIVND (reference sequence). V lost 4 bases and J lost 9, with 19 bases in between. This CDR3 contains 15 residues. In this sample, this clonotype turned up many times. Its specificity is not known. As part of library construction, unique molecular identifiers were attached to individual cDNA molecules. TCRdb fed the 5' RACE reads into MiXCR, producing one record per CDR3 protein. The repertoire consists of around 76,000 distinct CDR3 sequences, with 11% occurring once and the leading ten covering about 4.5%. Study-wide results and caveats: VDJdb matching skewed toward anti-spike CD8 responses, missing private and CD4 specificities.

V usage is TRBV19 and J usage is TRBJ2-1; D may be TRBD1 (5 bases). The sample was whole blood. The TCR was taken from an adult who was a healthcare worker with PCR-confirmed SARS-CoV-2 infection or an uninfected control (not recorded which). CDR3 loop: CASSKQEGSVGEQFF. The CDR3 bases are TGTGCCAGTAGTAAACAGGAAGGGTCGGTGGGTGAGCAGTTCTTC.